The subject of this entry is one T cell receptor (beta chain). The antigen remains undetermined. This record belongs to a study of CD8+ T cells in alopecia areata. Turning to the study itself: Tofacitinib therapy lasting 6 to 18 months was followed by 6 months off drug.

Trimming removed 0 bases at V and 6 bases at J, with 9 bases between. This CDR3 region has 12 residues. In germline, CDR1 is SQVTM, CDR2 ANQGSEA. Treatment reported: oral pan-JAK inhibitor, 5-10 mg twice daily. The study, taken as a whole, reports: One nonresponder makes the tie between baseline CD8+ expansion and response uncertain. Numerous clones, expanded in lesions, remained in scalp and blood during tofacitinib. Normal skin's resident alphabeta T cells are also sequenced in scalp samples.

Reverse transcribed after extraction, RNA yielded cDNA as the sequencing template. The method was immunoSEQ multiplex PCR; TCRdb's version includes in-frame clones alone and lacks a portion of them. The table shows hundreds of thousands of clones, with approximately 65% occurring only once. The sequencing here drew on CD4+ T cells sorted from blood, taken around week 42, from a patient treated with tofacitinib. This sequence joins TRBV29-1 and TRBJ2-7; possible D gene TRBD1, 5 bases. The source of this sequence is a human donor with alopecia areata. This CDR3 reads CSVEDPGSEQYF. The CDR3 DNA sequence: TGCAGCGTTGAAGATCCAGGGTCCGAGCAGTACTTC.